One and the same sample provided the 26 T cell receptor beta chains below, sequenced in a study of glioma-infiltrating T cells. The iRepertoire nested amplicon-rescue multiplex PCR amplified TCR alpha and beta CDR3s from RNA. TCRdb independently ran MiXCR on the multiplex PCR reads; one entry per CDR3 protein. The sample has 95,000 to 150,000 distinct CDR3 sequences; about 23% are singletons. Material: glioma tissue, nonneoplastic brain tissue, or PBMCs (not recorded which). The source is a human donor with low-grade glioma or glioblastoma, undergoing nonglioma brain surgery, or in good health (not recorded which).

In this sample, this clonotype turned up a few times. V gene TRBV4-1 combines with J gene TRBJ2-7; TRBD1 matches at 10 bases. The CDR3 extends over 16 amino acids. Germline assignment: CDR1 MGHRA and CDR2 YSYEKL. Trimming removed 1 base from V and 1 base from J; junction bases left unmatched: 4. CDR3: CASSQGDRGRSYEQYF. The CDR3 nucleotides read TGCGCCAGCAGCCAAGGGGACAGGGGACGGTCCTACGAGCAGTACTTC.

This clonotype was detected ten times or more. This sequence joins TRBV29-1 and TRBJ1-3, with D unresolved. The V end was cut by 4 bases, the J end by 3 bases, with 7 bases between. The CDR3 extends over 12 amino acids. Germline lookup yields CDR1 SQVTM and CDR2 ANQGSEA. The CDR3 coding sequence is TGCAGCGTTGGGTCAGGTGGAAACACCATATATTTT. Its translation: CSVGSGGNTIYF.

This clonotype was detected only a few times. The rearrangement uses TRBV4-3 and TRBJ2-7; 9 bases agree with TRBD1. The CDR3 spans 14 residues. After removal of 4 bases from V and 2 bases from J, the junction contained 3 bases not matched to a gene. Germline assignment: CDR1 LGHNA and CDR2 YSLEER. The CDR3 nucleotides are TGCGCCAGCAGCCCCCGACAGGGGGCCTACGAGCAGTACTTC. Translated, it gives CASSPRQGAYEQYF.

With regard to this clonotype: A read error may explain this, as a much larger clone is one base away. V and J are TRBV11-2 and TRBJ2-5; a weak D match, TRBD1 (6 bases). Germline CDR1 reads SGHAT; CDR2 reads FQNNGV. This CDR3 is 14 amino acids long. CDR3 coding DNA: TGTGCCAGCAGCCGTAATCAGGGGAGCGAGAACCAGTACTTC. Residues: CASSRNQGSENQYF.

This clonotype was seen only a few times. The V call is TRBV9, the J call TRBJ1-5; D gene ambiguous. Between the trimmed V and J ends, which lost 3 bases and 2 bases, there was a span of 12 bases. Per the germline V gene, CDR1 is SGDLS and CDR2 is YYNGEE. The length of the CDR3 is 15 residues. CDR3 loop: CASSEGPEGNQPQHF. CDR3 in DNA: TGTGCCAGCAGCGAAGGGCCCGAAGGCAATCAGCCCCAGCATTTT.

The rearrangement links TRBV9 to TRBJ1-1; TRBD1 matches at 7 bases. The CDR3 sequence is 15 residues long. Losses at the gene ends were 4 bases for V and 3 bases for J; bases not matched to a gene: 9. Germline V lookup: CDR1 SGDLS, CDR2 YYNGEE. The CDR3 DNA follows: TGTGCCAGCAGCCAAACCCCAGGGGGTGACACTGAAGCTTTCTTT. Its protein is CASSQTPGGDTEAFF.

The rearrangement links TRBV30 to TRBJ2-7, with D possibly being TRBD1 (5 bases). This CDR3 comprises 12 residues. The germline V gene encodes CDR1 GTSNPN and CDR2 SVGIG (reference sequence). Trimming removed 5 bases at V and 3 bases at J, with 11 bases between. CDR3 DNA: TGTGCCTGGCGGCAGGACAACTACGAGCAGTACTTC. Amino acid sequence: CAWRQDNYEQYF.

This clonotype was seen repeatedly, ten times or more. The chain is built from TRBV6-1 and TRBJ2-7, with a weak D call TRBD2 (6 bases). Trimming cost V 6 bases and J 2 bases, with 17 bases left between them. The germline V gene encodes CDR1 MNHNS and CDR2 SASEGT. There are 15 residues in the CDR3. CDR3 DNA: TGTGCCAGCAGACTTAGCGGCGTAGCCACCTACGAGCAGTACTTC. Translation gives CASRLSGVATYEQYF.

Regarding this clonotype: With a much larger clone just one base away, this may be a read error. V and J are TRBV4-1 and TRBJ2-3, with TRBD2 as a possible D gene (5 bases). Germline-derived CDR1 and CDR2 are MGHRA and YSYEKL. The CDR3 has 15 residues. The CDR3: CAISQDYSDADTQYF. The CDR3 DNA is TGCGCCATCAGCCAAGACTATAGCGACGCAGATACGCAGTATTTT.

This clonotype was seen a few times. The chain links TRBV5-4 to TRBJ1-3, with TRBD1 matching 8 bases. Per the germline V gene, CDR1 is SGHNT and CDR2 is YYREEE (reference sequence). The length of the CDR3 is 16 residues. Losses at the gene ends were 3 bases for V and 1 base for J; bases not matched to a gene: 6. The CDR3 protein is CASSSSTGGSGNTIYF. The CDR3 bases are TGTGCCAGCAGCTCAAGTACAGGGGGATCTGGAAACACCATATATTTT.

The CDR3 DNA sequence: TGCGCCAGCAGCTTGGGGGACGGCTCCTACGAGCAGTACTTC. It yields the protein CASSLGDGSYEQYF. The rearrangement joins TRBV5-1 to TRBJ2-7; the D call may be TRBD1 or TRBD2 (5 bases each). Germline loops: CDR1 SGHRS, CDR2 YFSETQ. V lost 0 bases to trimming and J lost 0 bases, with 7 bases between them. This CDR3 is 14 amino acids long. The full variable domain, with the rest looked up from reference TRBV5-1 and TRBJ2-7, is KAGVTQTPRYLIKTRGQQVTLSCSPISGHRSVSWYQQTPGQGLQFLFEYFSETQRNKGNFPGRFSGRQFSNSRSEMNVSTLELGDSALYLCASSLGDGSYEQYFGPGTRLTVT.

For this clonotype: A read error is possible here, since a much larger clone lies one base away. The rearrangement links TRBV7-2 to TRBJ2-3; D is undetermined. V was trimmed by 8 bases and J by 5 bases, leaving 17 bases between them. The CDR3 covers 14 residues. The germline V gene encodes CDR1 SGHTA and CDR2 FQGNSA. The chain's CDR3 is CASRARLVGDTQYF. CDR3 bases: TGTGCCAGCCGCGCGCGACTGGTGGGAGATACGCAGTATTTT.

In this sample, this clonotype turned up many times. This sequence joins TRBV20-1 and TRBJ2-1; 7 nucleotides line up with TRBD1. The CDR3 has 14 residues. V lost 6 bases and J lost 1; bases outside the gene matches: 6. Germline V gene data show CDR1 as DFQATT and CDR2 as SNEGSKA (reference sequence). The CDR3 loop reads CSALQGISYNEQFF. DNA of the CDR3: TGCAGTGCCCTACAGGGGATTTCCTACAATGAGCAGTTCTTC.

V usage is TRBV5-6 and J usage is TRBJ1-1; weak D call: TRBD1 (5 bases). The V gene lost 6 bases and the J gene lost 1 base, with 16 bases spanning the gap. CDR1 and CDR2 from the germline V gene are SGHDT and YYEEEE. The length of the CDR3 is 15 residues. CDR3 coding DNA: TGTGCCAGCAACCAGGGTTTTGGGGAGAACACTGAAGCTTTCTTT. Protein: CASNQGFGENTEAFF. Using reference TRBV5-6 and TRBJ1-1 for the parts outside the CDR3, the full variable domain is DAGVTQSPTHLIKTRGQQVTLRCSPKSGHDTVSWYQQALGQGPQFIFQYYEEEERQRGNFPDRFSGHQFPNYSSELNVNALLLGDSALYLCASNQGFGENTEAFFGQGTRLTVV.

This clonotype was recorded once. The V gene is TRBV19, the J gene TRBJ2-7; D is unclear. This CDR3 is built from 13 residues. The V gene's germline CDR1 is LNHDA and CDR2 SQIVND (reference sequence). Trimming removed 2 bases from V and 1 base from J, with 6 bases in between. The CDR3 spells CASSIRQSYEQYF. CDR3 nucleotides: TGTGCCAGTAGTATACGCCAGTCCTACGAGCAGTACTTC. The full variable domain, with the rest looked up from reference TRBV19 and TRBJ2-7, is DGGITQSPKYLFRKEGQNVTLSCEQNLNHDAMYWYRQDPGQGLRLIYYSQIVNDFQKGDIAEGYSVSREKKESFPLTVTSAQKNPTAFYLCASSIRQSYEQYFGPGTRLTVT.

Many counts were recorded for this clonotype. The J gene is TRBJ2-3, the V gene TRBV27; weak D call: TRBD2 (6 bases). There are 14 residues in the CDR3. Germline-derived CDR1 and CDR2 are MNHEY and SMNVEV (reference sequence). With 7 bases removed from V and 2 bases from J, the gap between germline ends came to 13 bases. The chain's CDR3 is CASNGGEYTDTQYF. CDR3 sequence (DNA): TGTGCCAGCAATGGCGGGGAGTACACAGATACGCAGTATTTT.

The V and J genes are TRBV19 and TRBJ2-7; 10 bases line up with TRBD1. Trimming removed 7 bases from V and 5 bases from J; junction bases left unmatched: 5. Germline CDR1 LNHDA, CDR2 SQIVND (reference sequence). The CDR3 consists of 13 residues. CDR3 loop: CASTGTGVNEQYF. CDR3 nucleotides: TGTGCCAGTACCGGGACAGGGGTTAACGAGCAGTACTTC.

For this clonotype: Mismatch with germline at one junction end may stem from a read error. This rearrangement joins TRBV6-2 or TRBV6-3 to TRBJ2-5, with 7 bases aligning to TRBD1. CDR3 length: 14 amino acids. Germline CDR1 is MNHEY and CDR2 is SVGEGT. In DNA, the CDR3 is TGTGCCATCAGTGACAACAGGGGCCAAGAGACCCAGTACTTC. Its protein is CAISDNRGQETQYF.

This clonotype was detected many times. The chain combines TRBV28 with TRBJ2-7, with D possibly being TRBD1 (6 bases). The CDR3 spans 15 residues. Trimming took 7 bases from V and 3 from J, leaving 19 bases between them. The V gene's germline CDR1 is MDHEN and CDR2 SYDVKM. CDR3 sequence (DNA): TGTGCCAGCACCCGTGCCGTGGTCAGGGGCTACGAGCAGTACTTC. It codes for CASTRAVVRGYEQYF.

This clonotype was detected ten times or more. V is TRBV4-1 and J is TRBJ1-2; D may be TRBD1 (5 bases). V dropped 5 bases and J dropped 2 bases, with 30 bases sitting between them. The CDR3 contains 20 residues. The V gene's germline CDR1 is MGHRA and CDR2 YSYEKL. The CDR3 nucleotides are TGCGCCAGCAGCTCGGGAGGTACCGGGACGGCAATACACAGAAACTATGGCTACACCTTC. Its translation: CASSSGGTGTAIHRNYGYTF.

This clonotype was recorded at least ten times. This chain uses TRBV7-9 with TRBJ1-2, with D possibly matching TRBD1 (6 bases). Germline assignment: CDR1 SEHNR and CDR2 FQNEAQ (reference sequence). The CDR3 extends over 14 amino acids. Trimming stripped 0 bases from V and 3 bases from J, with 8 bases between. CDR3 nucleotides: TGTGCCAGCAGCTTAGCGGGACAAGACTATGGCTACACCTTC. Residues: CASSLAGQDYGYTF.

The chain joins TRBV5-4 to TRBJ2-1; tentatively, D is TRBD2 (6 bases). Germline V gene data show CDR1 as SGHNT and CDR2 as YYREEE (reference sequence). The CDR3 consists of 15 residues. The V gene lost 4 bases and the J gene lost 0 bases, with 11 bases spanning the gap. The CDR3 coding sequence is TGTGCCAGCAGCGCCGGGACTGGCTCCTACAATGAGCAGTTCTTC. This gives the protein CASSAGTGSYNEQFF.

On this clonotype itself: With a much larger clone just one base away, this may be a read error. V is TRBV7-2 and J is TRBJ2-5; D assignment may be TRBD1 or TRBD2 (6 bases each). Germline assignment: CDR1 SGHTA and CDR2 FQGNSA. The CDR3 has 18 residues. Trimming cost V 6 bases and J 12 bases, with 35 bases left between them. For the CDR3, the DNA is TGTGCCAGCAGATCATGGCAAAAACGGGGGCCTCAAAGGACGGCCAAGTACTTC. Encoded protein: CASRSWQKRGPQRTAKYF. Full variable domain (missing parts from reference TRBV7-2 and TRBJ2-5): GAGVSQSPSNKVTEKGKDVELRCDPISGHTALYWYRQSLGQGLEFLIYFQGNSAPDKSGLPSDRFSAERTGGSVSTLTIQRTQQEDSAVYLCASRSWQKRGPQRTAKYFGPGTRLLVL.

This clonotype was observed many times. This sequence joins TRBV7-2 and TRBJ1-3; maybe TRBD1 (6 bases). Trimming took off 8 bases at V and 0 bases at J, with 8 bases between the two ends. Germline lookup yields CDR1 SGHTA and CDR2 FQGNSA. The CDR3 runs to 13 residues. CDR3 sequence: CASGQSSGNTIYF. The CDR3 DNA sequence: TGTGCCAGCGGACAGTCCTCTGGAAACACCATATATTTT.

The rearrangement joins TRBV29-1 to TRBJ2-7; 9 bases agree with TRBD2. The CDR3 has 13 residues. J was trimmed by 9 bases and V by 3 bases; bases with no gene match: 9. CDR1 and CDR2 from the germline V gene are SQVTM and ANQGSEA. This chain's CDR3 is CSVEREGFGGQYF. In DNA, the CDR3 is TGCAGCGTTGAGCGGGAGGGCTTTGGGGGGCAGTACTTC.

The chain is built from TRBV9 and TRBJ2-7; D is possibly TRBD2 (6 bases). V dropped 0 bases and J dropped 2 bases, with 12 bases sitting between them. The V gene's germline CDR1 is SGDLS and CDR2 YYNGEE. The CDR3 is 15 amino acids. CDR3 sequence reads: CASSVGGGPTYEQYF. The CDR3 region has the DNA TGTGCCAGCAGCGTAGGCGGAGGGCCAACCTACGAGCAGTACTTC.